The clone carrying this TCR beta chain showed up just a few times. The antigen is not known. This record comes from a study of T cells after yellow fever vaccination. The CDR3 is 13 residues long. V dropped 0 bases and J dropped 12 bases, with 12 bases sitting between them. Germline lookup yields CDR1 SGHAT and CDR2 FQNNGV. Production of TCR cDNA was by 5'RACE template switching, which also added a universal primer site and UMIs. TCRdb recomputed calls from the 5' RACE reads with MiXCR, one row per CDR3 protein. The table shows some 350,000 distinct CDR3 sequences, with approximately 6% occurring only once. Study-wide findings and caveats: A large majority of primary-vaccination clones showed up again after the booster (approximately 96% CD4, about 87% CD8). Contamination by abundant bulk-population clonotypes could be present in FACS-sorted repertoires.

Sequencing used PBMCs, obtained 5 days after the yellow fever booster vaccination. The sequence was collected from a man aged 25-45 years who received the YFV17D yellow fever vaccine. V and J are TRBV11-2 and TRBJ2-1; possible D gene TRBD1, 5 bases. The CDR3 DNA follows: TGTGCCAGCAGCTTAGACAGGGTGCAAGCGCAGTTCTTC. Its translation is CASSLDRVQAQFF. The full variable domain, in which reference TRBV11-2 and TRBJ2-1 provide the parts outside the CDR3, is EAGVAQSPRYKIIEKRQSVAFWCNPISGHATLYWYQQILGQGPKLLIQFQNNGVVDDSQLPKDRFSAERLKGVDSTLKIQPAKLEDSAVYLCASSLDRVQAQFFGPGTRLTVL.